These 10 T cell receptor beta chains came from one sample sequenced in a study of blood T cell repertoires in COVID-19. The assay was immunoSEQ multiplex PCR, and TCRdb's table has in-frame clones only and misses some. The sample includes under 350,000 clones, approximately 90% seen only once; the top ten take roughly 5.1%. The specimen sequenced was peripheral blood. The receptors come from a man aged 35 to 55 with acute or convalescent COVID-19.

This clone came up once. This chain connects TRBV11-3 to TRBJ2-1, with 7 bases fitting TRBD2. V lost 6 bases to trimming and J lost 2 bases; unmatched junction nucleotides: 10. This CDR3 contains 16 residues. Germline-derived CDR1 and CDR2 are SGHNT and YENEEA. CDR3 DNA sequence: TGTGCCAGCAGTCCGACCCCTAGCGGAGCCTACAATGAGCAGTTCTTC. Translation gives CASSPTPSGAYNEQFF. Together with reference TRBV11-3 and TRBJ2-1, the CDR3 gives the full variable domain: EAGVVQSPRYKIIEKKQPVAFWCNPISGHNTLYWYLQNLGQGPELLIRYENEEAVDDSQLPKDRFSAERLKGVDSTLKIQPAELGDSAVYLCASSPTPSGAYNEQFFGPGTRLTVL.

The chain links TRBV5-6 to TRBJ1-1; D gene uncertain. Germline V lookup: CDR1 SGHDT, CDR2 YYEEEE. V was trimmed by 3 bases and J by 5 bases, leaving 14 bases between them. The CDR3 runs 14 residues. The CDR3: CASSSVSWWTEAFF. The CDR3 bases are TGTGCCAGCAGCTCGGTCTCCTGGTGGACTGAAGCTTTCTTT.

This clone was counted a single time. The J gene is TRBJ2-6, the V gene TRBV9; D not resolved. The CDR3 is 13 amino acids. Germline CDR1 is SGDLS and CDR2 is YYNGEE. V was pared by 0 bases and J by 11 bases, with 9 bases between. As DNA, the CDR3 is TGTGCCAGCAGCGTAGGACATTGGGACGTCCTGACTTTC. This codes for CASSVGHWDVLTF.

The rearrangement joins TRBV7-9 to TRBJ2-1, with 9 positions matching TRBD1. V lost 7 bases and J lost 8; bases outside the gene matches: 6. The CDR3 runs to 13 residues. The V gene's germline CDR1 is SEHNR and CDR2 FQNEAQ (reference sequence). CDR3 DNA: TGTGCCAGCACCCGGGACAGGGCCCATGAGCAGTTCTTC. It encodes CASTRDRAHEQFF.

The V call is TRBV6-2 or TRBV6-3, the J call TRBJ2-1, with 10 bases lining up with TRBD2. Germline-derived CDR1 and CDR2 are MNHEY and SVGEGT. With V trimmed by 5 bases and J by 2 bases, 3 bases remained unmatched. The CDR3 has 15 residues. For the CDR3, the DNA is TGTGCCAGCAGTACAGCGGGGGGGCCCTACAATGAGCAGTTCTTC. It specifies CASSTAGGPYNEQFF.

The chain carries TRBV7-2 and TRBJ2-4; 7 nucleotides align to TRBD1. This CDR3 has 16 residues. Germline V gene data show CDR1 as SGHTA and CDR2 as FQGNSA. The junction had 12 bases not matched to a gene; V was cut back by 4 bases and J by 6 bases. The CDR3 DNA is TGTGCCAGCAGCTCGCTGGTAGGGGGACAGACAAACATTCAGTACTTC. This gives the protein CASSSLVGGQTNIQYF. Full variable domain (outside the CDR3, taken from reference TRBV7-2 and TRBJ2-4): GAGVSQSPSNKVTEKGKDVELRCDPISGHTALYWYRQSLGQGLEFLIYFQGNSAPDKSGLPSDRFSAERTGGSVSTLTIQRTQQEDSAVYLCASSSLVGGQTNIQYFGAGTRLSVL.

The table lists this clone with a count of one. CDR3: CASGREGNYGYTF. CDR3 DNA: TGTGCTAGTGGCAGGGAGGGCAACTATGGCTACACCTTC. V and J are TRBV12-5 and TRBJ1-2; D may be TRBD1 (5 bases). This CDR3 spans 13 amino acids. Germline assignment: CDR1 LGHNT and CDR2 FRNRAP. Trimming shortened V by 6 bases and J by 2 bases, and 10 bases separated the two germline ends. Variable domain in full (rest from reference TRBV12-5 and TRBJ1-2): DARVTQTPRHKVTEMGQEVTMRCQPILGHNTVFWYRQTMMQGLELLAYFRNRAPLDDSGMPKDRFSAEMPDATLATLKIQPSEPRDSAVYFCASGREGNYGYTFGSGTRLTVV.

The gene calls are TRBV2 and TRBJ1-5; perhaps TRBD1 as D (5 bases). V lost 8 bases and J 3 bases, leaving 11 bases between the germline ends. The CDR3 is made up of 13 amino acids. From germline, CDR1 is SNHLY and CDR2 FYNNEI. The CDR3 here is CASAQGHNQPQHF. CDR3 sequence (DNA): TGTGCCAGCGCCCAGGGCCACAATCAGCCCCAGCATTTT. Supplemented by reference TRBV2 and TRBJ1-5, the full variable domain reads EPEVTQTPSHQVTQMGQEVILRCVPISNHLYFYWYRQILGQKVEFLVSFYNNEISEKSEIFDDQFSVERPDGSNFTLKIRSTKLEDSAMYFCASAQGHNQPQHFGDGTRLSIL.

The chain carries TRBV24-1 and TRBJ2-7; 10 bases fit TRBD1. Germline lookup yields CDR1 KGHDR and CDR2 SFDVKD. V shed 4 bases, J shed 5 bases, and the junction held 7 bases outside the gene matches. The CDR3 extends over 15 amino acids. CDR3 bases: TGTGCCACCAGTGACCCTGGACAGGGGGTGAACGAGCAGTACTTC. Translated, it gives CATSDPGQGVNEQYF.

V and J are TRBV7-9 and TRBJ1-1; TRBD1 matches at 9 bases. This CDR3 has 16 amino acids. Germline V gene sequence: CDR1 SEHNR, CDR2 FQNEAQ (reference sequence). V gave up 9 bases and J gave up 0 bases; unmatched junction bases: 11. CDR3 loop: CASAPNRGRLNTEAFF. DNA for the CDR3: TGTGCCAGTGCCCCGAACAGGGGGCGGTTGAACACTGAAGCTTTCTTT.